Presented here are 17 T cell receptor beta chains from one specimen sequenced in a study of blood T cell repertoires in COVID-19 (dated by TCRdb to about 2020). Library preparation was by the immunoSEQ multiplex PCR assay. The source is immuneACCESS, and TCRdb retained only in-frame sequences with V and J called. Part of the clones is not carried over; for the studies checked, unresolved V genes explain less than half of this, and the remainder is unexplained. Across this sample there are about 95,000 clones, with about 89% seen only once. The biggest ten clones account for around 3.9% of the sample. The sample consisted of peripheral blood. These TCRs come from a woman in her fifties or sixties in a cohort sampled during active COVID-19.

This chain uses TRBV6-5 with TRBJ2-5; no definite D call. The V gene lost 4 bases and the J gene lost 5 bases, with 8 bases spanning the gap. Germline CDR1 and CDR2: MNHEY and SVGAGI. The CDR3 totals 12 residues. This chain's CDR3 is CASSLVGETQYF. The DNA for the CDR3 is TGTGCCAGCAGTTTAGTCGGGGAGACCCAGTACTTC.

The V and J genes are TRBV19 and TRBJ2-7; D gene uncertain. The CDR3 extends over 14 amino acids. Trimming stripped 4 bases from V and 1 base from J, with 11 bases between. The germline CDR1 and CDR2 sequences are LNHDA and SQIVND (reference sequence). In DNA form, the CDR3 reads TGTGCCAGTAGTAGGGCCGAACTTTCCTACGAGCAGTACTTC. Encoded protein: CASSRAELSYEQYF.

V is TRBV28 and J is TRBJ2-7; 7 bases are a match to TRBD1. This CDR3 has 14 amino acids. Germline lookup yields CDR1 MDHEN and CDR2 SYDVKM. With 2 bases clipped from V and 2 bases from J, the junction kept 3 bases outside the gene matches. The CDR3 DNA reads as TGTGCCAGCAGTTTACGGACAGGAACCTACGAGCAGTACTTC. Residues: CASSLRTGTYEQYF.

This clone was detected ten times or more. V usage is TRBV5-4 and J usage is TRBJ1-2; TRBD1 matches 8 bases. J gave up 5 bases and V 2 bases, and 8 bases lay outside the gene matches. The CDR3 contains 15 residues. Germline assignment: CDR1 SGHNT and CDR2 YYREEE (reference sequence). The CDR3 reads CASSFANRGSYGYTF. The CDR3 DNA reads TGTGCCAGCAGCTTCGCGAACAGGGGGAGTTATGGCTACACCTTC. The variable domain in full, with the rest retrieved from reference TRBV5-4 and TRBJ1-2, is ETGVTQSPTHLIKTRGQQVTLRCSSQSGHNTVSWYQQALGQGPQFIFQYYREEENGRGNFPPRFSGLQFPNYSSELNVNALELDDSALYLCASSFANRGSYGYTFGSGTRLTVV.

The chain recombines TRBV6-5 with TRBJ1-1; 8 nucleotides line up with TRBD1. This CDR3 region has 15 residues. Germline loops: CDR1 MNHEY, CDR2 SVGAGI. V lost 2 bases and J lost 3; bases outside the gene matches: 5. Written as DNA, the CDR3 is TGTGCCAGCAGTTACCGATACAGGGGGGACACTGAAGCTTTCTTT. It specifies CASSYRYRGDTEAFF.

The chain links TRBV24-1 to TRBJ2-7; D is perhaps TRBD1 (5 bases). The CDR3 has 11 residues. V lost 8 bases to trimming and J lost 13 bases, with 17 bases between them. CDR1 and CDR2 (germline): KGHDR, SFDVKD. Here the CDR3 reads CATNYRRTLYF. The CDR3 DNA sequence: TGTGCCACCAATTACAGGCGTACCTTATACTTC.

This clone was detected only once. Its ends do not fully match the called genes, so a read error is possible. The rearrangement joins TRBV7-7 to TRBJ2-7; 10 nucleotides agree with TRBD2. Germline V gene lookup returns CDR1 SSHAT and CDR2 FNYEAQ (reference sequence). CDR3 length: 15 amino acids. In DNA, the CDR3 is TGTGCTAGCAGCCCCGGACTAGCGGAGGGAGAGGAGCAGTACTTC. Its protein is CASSPGLAEGEEQYF.

The J gene is TRBJ2-1, the V gene TRBV7-9; TRBD2 aligns across 9 bases. Germline V gene lookup returns CDR1 SEHNR and CDR2 FQNEAQ (reference sequence). The CDR3 extends over 15 amino acids. With V trimmed by 11 bases and J by 4 bases, 12 bases remained unmatched. As DNA, the CDR3 is TGTGCCTCCGTAGCGGGAGCAGGAGCTTACAATGAGCAGTTCTTC. It specifies CASVAGAGAYNEQFF.

The chain uses TRBV5-1 and TRBJ1-1, with D possibly being TRBD1 (6 bases). Between the trimmed V and J ends, which lost 7 bases and 11 bases, there was a span of 21 bases. From germline, CDR1 is SGHRS and CDR2 YFSETQ. CDR3 length: 13 amino acids. DNA of the CDR3: TGCGCCAGCTCCGAAACGGTGGGGGGGGCGGCTTTCTTT. Translated: CASSETVGGAAFF. Using reference TRBV5-1 and TRBJ1-1 for the parts outside the CDR3, the full variable domain is KAGVTQTPRYLIKTRGQQVTLSCSPISGHRSVSWYQQTPGQGLQFLFEYFSETQRNKGNFPGRFSGRQFSNSRSEMNVSTLELGDSALYLCASSETVGGAAFFGQGTRLTVV.

This chain connects TRBV18 to TRBJ2-3; 9 positions match TRBD2. CDR1 and CDR2 from the germline V gene are KGHSH and LQKENI. This CDR3 has 17 residues. V dropped 0 bases and J dropped 3; count of bases not matched to a gene: 7. CDR3: CASSPPGGGASTDTQYF. For the CDR3, the DNA is TGTGCCAGCTCACCACCGGGCGGGGGGGCGTCAACAGATACGCAGTATTTT.

The chain has TRBV14 and TRBJ2-1, with a tentative D call TRBD2 (6 bases). CDR1 and CDR2 from the germline V gene are SGHDN and FVKESK. CDR3 size: 17 residues. The V and J ends lost 4 bases and 0 bases respectively, with 16 bases between them. The chain's CDR3 is CASSPTTAGYSYNEQFF. CDR3 coding DNA: TGTGCCAGCAGCCCTACCACTGCGGGGTACTCCTACAATGAGCAGTTCTTC.

The chain couples TRBV10-1 to TRBJ2-1, with 12 positions matching TRBD2. The germline V gene has CDR1 WNHNN and CDR2 SYGVQD (reference sequence). The CDR3 consists of 15 residues. V dropped 5 bases and J dropped 6; count of bases not matched to a gene: 5. This CDR3 is CASSTGTSGFNEQFF. In nucleotides, the CDR3 is TGCGCCAGCAGTACCGGGACTAGCGGGTTCAATGAGCAGTTCTTC.

The gene calls are TRBV6-5 and TRBJ1-1; tentative D call: TRBD1 (6 bases). CDR3 length: 14 residues. V was shortened by 6 bases and J by 1 base, with 12 bases between the two germline ends. Germline V CDR1 and CDR2: MNHEY, SVGAGI. CDR3: CASRSGTTNTEAFF. DNA for the CDR3: TGTGCCAGCAGGTCAGGGACAACGAACACTGAAGCTTTCTTT.

The count of this clone is one. The rearrangement uses TRBV3-1 (or the pseudogene TRBV3-2) and TRBJ1-1; D perhaps matches TRBD1 (5 bases). This CDR3 is built from 16 residues. Germline values: CDR1 LGHDT, CDR2 YNNKEL (reference sequence). V dropped 4 bases and J dropped 5 bases, with 20 bases sitting between them. The DNA for the CDR3 is TGTGCCAGCAGCCCTACTTTTACGGCAGGGATTACTGAAGCTTTCTTT. It yields the protein CASSPTFTAGITEAFF.

The J gene is TRBJ2-7, the V gene TRBV10-1; 7 bases align to TRBD1. V lost 4 bases, J lost 6 bases, and 6 bases stayed unmatched. This CDR3 has 13 amino acids. CDR1 and CDR2 (germline): WNHNN, SYGVQD (reference sequence). The CDR3 sequence is CASSVKTGREQYF. In DNA, the CDR3 is TGCGCCAGCAGTGTAAAGACAGGGCGCGAGCAGTACTTC.

V gene TRBV5-5 combines with J gene TRBJ2-7, with D possibly matching TRBD2 (7 bases). From germline, CDR1 is SGHKS and CDR2 YYEKEE (reference sequence). The CDR3 has 15 residues. With 3 bases removed from V and 6 bases from J, the gap between germline ends came to 19 bases. CDR3 amino acids: CASSSTGRGLGEQYF. CDR3 nucleotide sequence: TGTGCCAGCAGCTCCACAGGGAGGGGACTCGGCGAGCAGTACTTC.

The genes are TRBV18 and TRBJ2-3; 9 positions match TRBD1. CDR1 and CDR2 from the germline V gene are KGHSH and LQKENI. The CDR3 covers 19 residues. V lost 0 bases and J lost 4; bases outside the gene matches: 14. CDR3 bases: TGTGCCAGCTCACCACCCAACCCGGGGGGACAGGGATACGCAGATACGCAGTATTTT. This gives the protein CASSPPNPGGQGYADTQYF.